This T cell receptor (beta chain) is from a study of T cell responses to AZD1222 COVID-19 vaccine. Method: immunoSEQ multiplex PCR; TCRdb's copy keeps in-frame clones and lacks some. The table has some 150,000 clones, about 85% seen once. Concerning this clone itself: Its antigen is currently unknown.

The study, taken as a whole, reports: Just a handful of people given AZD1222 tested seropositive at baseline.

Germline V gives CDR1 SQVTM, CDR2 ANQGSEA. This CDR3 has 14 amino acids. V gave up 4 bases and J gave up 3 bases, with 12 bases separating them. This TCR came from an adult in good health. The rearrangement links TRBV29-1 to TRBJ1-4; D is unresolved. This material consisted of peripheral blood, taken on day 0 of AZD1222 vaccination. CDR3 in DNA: TGCAGCGTTGGGTACGGCGACTCTAATGAAAAACTGTTTTTT. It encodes CSVGYGDSNEKLFF.